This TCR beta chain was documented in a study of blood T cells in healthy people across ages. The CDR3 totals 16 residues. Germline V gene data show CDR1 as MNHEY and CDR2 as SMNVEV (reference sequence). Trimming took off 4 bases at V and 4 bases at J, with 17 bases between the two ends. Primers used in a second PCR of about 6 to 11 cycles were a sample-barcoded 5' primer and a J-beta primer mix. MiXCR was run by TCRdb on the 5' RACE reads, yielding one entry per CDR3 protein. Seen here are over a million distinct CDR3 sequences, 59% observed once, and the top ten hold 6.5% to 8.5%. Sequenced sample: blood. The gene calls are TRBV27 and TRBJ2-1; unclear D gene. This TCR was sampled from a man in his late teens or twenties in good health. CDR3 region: CASSWKLSWEYNEQFF. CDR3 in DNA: TGTGCCAGCAGTTGGAAACTCAGCTGGGAATACAATGAGCAGTTCTTC.